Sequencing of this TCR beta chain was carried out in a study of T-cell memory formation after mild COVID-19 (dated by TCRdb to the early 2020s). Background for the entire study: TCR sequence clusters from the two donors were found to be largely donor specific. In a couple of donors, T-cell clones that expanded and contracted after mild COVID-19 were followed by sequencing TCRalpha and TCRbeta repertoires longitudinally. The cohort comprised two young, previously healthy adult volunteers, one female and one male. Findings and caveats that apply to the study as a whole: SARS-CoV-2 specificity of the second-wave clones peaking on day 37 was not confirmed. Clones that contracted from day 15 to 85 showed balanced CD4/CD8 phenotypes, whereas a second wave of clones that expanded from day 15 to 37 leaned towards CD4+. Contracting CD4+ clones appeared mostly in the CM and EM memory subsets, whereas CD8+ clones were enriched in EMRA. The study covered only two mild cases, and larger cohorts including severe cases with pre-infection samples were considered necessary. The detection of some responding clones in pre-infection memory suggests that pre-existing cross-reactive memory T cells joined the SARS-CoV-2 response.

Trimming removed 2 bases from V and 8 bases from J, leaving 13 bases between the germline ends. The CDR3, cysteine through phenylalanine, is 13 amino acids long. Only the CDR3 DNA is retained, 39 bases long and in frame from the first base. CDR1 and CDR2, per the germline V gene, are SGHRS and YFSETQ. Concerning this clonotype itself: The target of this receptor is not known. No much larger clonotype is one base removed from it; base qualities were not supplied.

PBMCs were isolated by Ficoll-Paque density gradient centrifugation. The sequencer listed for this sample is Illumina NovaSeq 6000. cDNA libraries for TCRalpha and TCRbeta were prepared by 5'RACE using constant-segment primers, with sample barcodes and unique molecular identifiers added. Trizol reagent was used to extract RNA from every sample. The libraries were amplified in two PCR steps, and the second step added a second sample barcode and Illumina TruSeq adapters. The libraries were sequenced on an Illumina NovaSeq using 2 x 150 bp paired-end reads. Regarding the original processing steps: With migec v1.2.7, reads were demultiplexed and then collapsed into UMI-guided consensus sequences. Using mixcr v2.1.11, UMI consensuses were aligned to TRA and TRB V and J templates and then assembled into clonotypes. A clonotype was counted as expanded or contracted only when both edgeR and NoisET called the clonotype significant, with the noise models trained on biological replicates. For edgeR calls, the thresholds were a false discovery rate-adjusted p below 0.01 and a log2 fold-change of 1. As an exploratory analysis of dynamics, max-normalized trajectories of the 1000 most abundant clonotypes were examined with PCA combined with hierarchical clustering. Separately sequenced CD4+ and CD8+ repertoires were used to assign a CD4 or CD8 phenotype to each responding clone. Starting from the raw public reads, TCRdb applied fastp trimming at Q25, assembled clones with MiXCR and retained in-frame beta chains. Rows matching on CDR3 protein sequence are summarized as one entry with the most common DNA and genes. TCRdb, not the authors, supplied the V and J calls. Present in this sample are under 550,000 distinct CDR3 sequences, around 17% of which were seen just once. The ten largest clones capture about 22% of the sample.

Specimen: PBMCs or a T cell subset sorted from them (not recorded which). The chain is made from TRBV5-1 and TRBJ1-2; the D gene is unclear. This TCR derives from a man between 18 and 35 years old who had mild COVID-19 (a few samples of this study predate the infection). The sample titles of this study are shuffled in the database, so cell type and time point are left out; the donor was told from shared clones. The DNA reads TGCGCCAGCAGCTTTAAGGACGCGGCCGGCTACACCTTC. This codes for CASSFKDAAGYTF.